The TCR beta chain under discussion was sequenced for a study of cytomegalovirus exposure and HLA in healthy donors. The junction had 10 bases not matched to a gene; V was cut back by 8 bases and J by 5 bases. The length of the CDR3 is 14 residues. Germline values: CDR1 WNHNN, CDR2 SYGVQD (reference sequence). PCR was performed using 60 Vbeta and 13 Jbeta primers. Produced via immunoSEQ multiplex PCR; TCRdb's table is partial and in-frame only. The sample holds some 200,000 clones, less than 85% seen once. The source is a man younger than 35 in good health and CMV-seronegative. The rearrangement links TRBV10-1 to TRBJ2-5, with 8 positions matching TRBD2. The sequenced sample consisted of PBMCs. This CDR3 is CASARGGQGETQYF. The CDR3 region has the DNA TGCGCCAGCGCCCGCGGGGGGCAGGGGGAGACCCAGTACTTC.